This passage covers 15 T cell receptor beta chains from one sample sequenced in a study of CD8 T cells in ankylosing spondylitis. TCRdb re-analysed the 5' RACE reads in MiXCR, keeping a single row per CDR3 protein. Among around 160,000 distinct CDR3 sequences, 11% were seen once, and the ten largest hold approximately 32%. Sequencing was performed on blood, either unsorted or a sorted T cell fraction (not recorded which). The receptors come from a male donor with ankylosing spondylitis or in good health (not recorded which).

This clonotype was counted at least ten times. V and J are TRBV9 and TRBJ2-1; 7 nucleotides agree with TRBD2. V lost 0 bases, J lost 13 bases, and 13 bases stayed unmatched. The germline gives CDR1 SGDLS, CDR2 YYNGEE. This CDR3 comprises 15 residues. The CDR3 DNA reads as TGTGCCAGCAGCGTAGCCGGTGGGGGGGACCCCTTTCAGTTCTTC. Encoded protein: CASSVAGGGDPFQFF.

This clonotype has a count of ten or more. The rearrangement joins TRBV6-2 or TRBV6-3 to TRBJ2-5; D gene uncertain. Per germline, CDR1 MNHEY and CDR2 SVGEGT. This CDR3 region has 11 residues. The V and J ends lost 1 base and 5 bases respectively, with 2 bases between them. CDR3 protein: CASSYFETQYF. DNA for the CDR3: TGTGCCAGCAGTTACTTTGAGACCCAGTACTTC.

This clonotype was recorded at least ten times. J is TRBJ2-2 and V is TRBV3-1, with 9 bases aligning to TRBD2. The CDR3 loop spans 15 amino acids. Germline CDR1 LGHDT, CDR2 YNNKEL (reference sequence). Unmatched junction bases numbered 8, after V lost 8 bases and J lost 4 bases. Here the CDR3 DNA reads TGTGCCAGCCGACCTAGCGGGGAAGGCACCGGGGAGCTGTTTTTT. Protein: CASRPSGEGTGELFF.

Ten or more counts support this clonotype. The chain carries TRBV20-1 and TRBJ1-1; 7 bases match TRBD1. V shed 2 bases, J shed 6 bases, and the junction held 9 bases outside the gene matches. Germline CDR1 is DFQATT and CDR2 is SNEGSKA (reference sequence). This CDR3 has 14 residues. CDR3 loop: CSARTAGQPPEAFF. CDR3 sequence (DNA): TGCAGTGCTAGAACCGCGGGACAGCCGCCTGAAGCTTTCTTT.

In this sample, this clonotype turned up a few times. The genes are TRBV29-1 and TRBJ2-2, with D perhaps TRBD2 (5 bases). The V end lost 2 bases, the J end lost 7 bases, and 11 bases lay between the germline ends. Germline V CDR1 and CDR2: SQVTM, ANQGSEA. The CDR3 is 13 residues long. CDR3 nucleotides: TGCAGCGTTGAACGGACTGGGAACGGGGAGCTGTTTTTT. This gives the protein CSVERTGNGELFF.

This clonotype has only a few counts. The chain employs TRBV11-2 and TRBJ1-2, with D perhaps TRBD1 (5 bases). This CDR3 is built from 14 residues. V dropped 0 bases and J dropped 8 bases, with 13 bases sitting between them. Germline CDR1 SGHAT, CDR2 FQNNGV. CDR3: CASSLDLGGDGYTF. The CDR3 DNA sequence: TGTGCCAGCAGCTTAGATCTGGGGGGTGACGGCTACACCTTC.

This clonotype appeared many times. V usage is TRBV14 and J usage is TRBJ2-7, with D maybe TRBD1 (5 bases). In germline, CDR1 is SGHDN, CDR2 FVKESK. The CDR3 is made up of 14 amino acids. V was pared by 5 bases and J by 2 bases, with 13 bases between. The CDR3 bases are TGTGCCAGCAGCTACGCACAAGGGGCCTACGAGCAGTACTTC. Residues: CASSYAQGAYEQYF.

This chain connects TRBV20-1 to TRBJ2-1; D is undetermined. With 0 bases removed from V and 7 bases from J, the gap between germline ends came to 4 bases. The CDR3 covers 11 residues. Germline CDR1 is DFQATT and CDR2 is SNEGSKA (reference sequence). Here the CDR3 DNA reads TGCAGTGCTAGAGATATAAATGAGCAGTTCTTC. Its translation is CSARDINEQFF.

The rearrangement joins TRBV11-2 to TRBJ2-1; D may be TRBD2 (6 bases). Between the trimmed V and J ends, which lost 8 bases and 2 bases, there was a span of 13 bases. CDR1 and CDR2 from the germline V gene are SGHAT and FQNNGV. The CDR3 is made up of 14 amino acids. The CDR3 spells CASGSGSAYNEQFF. The CDR3 nucleotides are TGTGCCAGCGGCAGCGGGTCCGCCTACAATGAGCAGTTCTTC.

The V call is TRBV3-1, the J call TRBJ1-2, with D hard to call. The germline V and J ends were trimmed by 1 base and 5 bases, with 5 bases remaining between them. This CDR3 spans 12 amino acids. The germline V gene encodes CDR1 LGHDT and CDR2 YNNKEL (reference sequence). The CDR3 region has the DNA TGTGCCAGCAGCCAAGTCGAATATGGCTACACCTTC. It translates to CASSQVEYGYTF.

A few counts support this clonotype. The chain combines TRBV7-6 with TRBJ2-7; the match to TRBD1 covers 9 bases. Unmatched junction bases numbered 3, after V lost 5 bases and J lost 4 bases. Germline lookup yields CDR1 SGHVS and CDR2 FNYEAQ. The CDR3 totals 13 residues. Written as DNA, the CDR3 is TGTGCCAGCAGCCGGACAGGGGATTACGAGCAGTACTTC. It is translated as CASSRTGDYEQYF. Filled out from reference TRBV7-6 and TRBJ2-7, the complete variable domain reads GAGVSQSPRYKVTKRGQDVALRCDPISGHVSLYWYRQALGQGPEFLTYFNYEAQQDKSGLPNDRFSAERPEGSISTLTIQRTEQRDSAMYRCASSRTGDYEQYFGPGTRLTVT.

This chain uses TRBV7-2 with TRBJ2-1; 7 bases fit TRBD2. The germline V gene encodes CDR1 SGHTA and CDR2 FQGNSA. The V gene end was trimmed by 1 base and the J gene end by 5 bases; junction bases not matched to a gene: 11. This CDR3 has 17 residues. The CDR3, as DNA: TGTGCCAGCAGCTTAGAGCGCGCAGCGGGGAAAGACAATGAGCAGTTCTTC. This translates into CASSLERAAGKDNEQFF.

The chain combines TRBV6-5 with TRBJ1-5; D unresolved. Per germline, CDR1 MNHEY and CDR2 SVGAGI. Between the trimmed V and J ends, which lost 2 bases and 3 bases, there was a span of 5 bases. The CDR3 runs 13 residues. The CDR3 DNA reads TGTGCCAGCAGTTACATGATCAATCAGCCCCAGCATTTT. Translating gives CASSYMINQPQHF.

At least ten counts were recorded for this clonotype. CDR3 loop: CSASLQGGRTEAFF. DNA of the CDR3: TGCAGTGCTAGTCTCCAGGGTGGGAGAACTGAAGCTTTCTTT. The chain couples TRBV20-1 to TRBJ1-1; tentative D call: TRBD1 (5 bases). V was pared by 3 bases and J by 5 bases, with 16 bases between. CDR1 is DFQATT, CDR2 SNEGSKA, per germline (reference sequence). The length of the CDR3 is 14 residues.

This clonotype was counted ten times or more. The V call is TRBV29-1, the J call TRBJ2-3, with 9 nucleotides matching TRBD1. Germline-derived CDR1 and CDR2 are SQVTM and ANQGSEA. J gave up 3 bases and V 6 bases, and 7 bases lay outside the gene matches. This CDR3 is 14 amino acids long. CDR3 residues: CSVAGQGGTDTQYF. The CDR3 DNA reads TGCAGCGTGGCGGGACAGGGTGGTACAGATACGCAGTATTTT.